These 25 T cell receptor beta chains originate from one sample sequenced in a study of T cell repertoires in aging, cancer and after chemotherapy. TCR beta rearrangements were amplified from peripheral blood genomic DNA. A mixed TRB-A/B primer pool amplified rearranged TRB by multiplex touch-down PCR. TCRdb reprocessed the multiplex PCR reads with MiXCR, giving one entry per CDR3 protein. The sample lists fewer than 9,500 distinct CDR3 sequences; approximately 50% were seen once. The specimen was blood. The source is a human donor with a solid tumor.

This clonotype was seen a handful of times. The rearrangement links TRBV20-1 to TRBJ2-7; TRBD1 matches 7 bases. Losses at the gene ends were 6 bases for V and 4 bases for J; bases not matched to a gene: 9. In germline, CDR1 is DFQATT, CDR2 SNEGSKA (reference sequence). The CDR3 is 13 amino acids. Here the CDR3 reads CSASGRGKYEQYF. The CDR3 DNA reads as TGCAGTGCCTCGGGCAGGGGGAAGTACGAGCAGTACTTC.

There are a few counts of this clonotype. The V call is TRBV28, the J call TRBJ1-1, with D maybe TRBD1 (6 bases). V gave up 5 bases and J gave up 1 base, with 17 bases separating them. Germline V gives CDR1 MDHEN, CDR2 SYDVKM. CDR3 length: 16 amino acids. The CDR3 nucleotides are TGTGCCAGCAGTCCCCTAAAGACAGGAAAGAACACTGAAGCTTTCTTT. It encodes CASSPLKTGKNTEAFF.

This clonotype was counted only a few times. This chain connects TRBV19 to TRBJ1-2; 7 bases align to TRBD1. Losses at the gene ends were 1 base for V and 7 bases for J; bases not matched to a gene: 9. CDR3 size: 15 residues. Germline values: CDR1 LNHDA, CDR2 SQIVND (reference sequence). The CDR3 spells CASSIATGQTRGYTF. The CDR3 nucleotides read TGTGCCAGTAGTATAGCAACGGGACAGACCCGTGGCTACACCTTC.

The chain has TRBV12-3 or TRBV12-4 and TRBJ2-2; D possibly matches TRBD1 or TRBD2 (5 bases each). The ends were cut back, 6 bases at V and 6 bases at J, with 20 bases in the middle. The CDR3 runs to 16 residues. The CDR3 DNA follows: TGTGCCAGCAGCCCCCGCTCACCCAGAGGGGCCGGGGAGCTGTTTTTT. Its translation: CASSPRSPRGAGELFF.

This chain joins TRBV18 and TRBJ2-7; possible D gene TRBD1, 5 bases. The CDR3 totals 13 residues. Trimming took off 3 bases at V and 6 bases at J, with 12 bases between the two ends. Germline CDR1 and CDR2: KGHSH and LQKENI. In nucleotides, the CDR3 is TGTGCCAGCTCACCGGGGCTAGTAGGCGAGCAGTACTTC. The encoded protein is CASSPGLVGEQYF.

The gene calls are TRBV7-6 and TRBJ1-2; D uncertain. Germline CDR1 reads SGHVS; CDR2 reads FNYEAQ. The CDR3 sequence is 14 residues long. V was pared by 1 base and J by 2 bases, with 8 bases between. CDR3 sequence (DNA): TGTGCCAGCAGCTTAGAAGGCAGAAACTATGGCTACACCTTC. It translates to CASSLEGRNYGYTF.

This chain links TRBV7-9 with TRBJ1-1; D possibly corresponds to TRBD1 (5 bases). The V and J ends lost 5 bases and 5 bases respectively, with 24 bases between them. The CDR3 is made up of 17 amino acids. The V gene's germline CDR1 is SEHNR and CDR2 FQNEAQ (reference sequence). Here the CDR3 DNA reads TGTGCCAGCAGCCCACAACCCGGGCCCCGGGGCAGGACTGAAGCTTTCTTT. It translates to CASSPQPGPRGRTEAFF.

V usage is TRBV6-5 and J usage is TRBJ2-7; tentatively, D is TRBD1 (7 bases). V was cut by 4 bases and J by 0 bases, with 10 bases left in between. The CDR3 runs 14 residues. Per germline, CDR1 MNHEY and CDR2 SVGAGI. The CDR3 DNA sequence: TGTGCCAGCAGTTCCCAGGGGGGCTCCTACGAGCAGTACTTC. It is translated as CASSSQGGSYEQYF.

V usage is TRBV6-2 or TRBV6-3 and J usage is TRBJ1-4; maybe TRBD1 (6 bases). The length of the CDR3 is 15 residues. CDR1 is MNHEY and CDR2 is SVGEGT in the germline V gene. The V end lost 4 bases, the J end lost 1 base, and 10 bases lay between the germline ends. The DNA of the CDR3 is TGTGCCAGCAGTTGGTTGGACAGAACTAATGAAAAACTGTTTTTT. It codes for CASSWLDRTNEKLFF.

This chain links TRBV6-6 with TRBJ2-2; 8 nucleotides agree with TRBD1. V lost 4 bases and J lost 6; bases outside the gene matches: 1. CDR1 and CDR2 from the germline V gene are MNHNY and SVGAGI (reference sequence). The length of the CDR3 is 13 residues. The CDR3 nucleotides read TGTGCCAGCAGTTCACAGGGGGCCGGGGAGCTGTTTTTT. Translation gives CASSSQGAGELFF.

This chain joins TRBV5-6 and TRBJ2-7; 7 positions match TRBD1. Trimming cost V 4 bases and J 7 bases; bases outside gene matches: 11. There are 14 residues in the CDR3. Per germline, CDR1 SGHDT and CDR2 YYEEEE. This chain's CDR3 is CASSGTGAAQEQYF. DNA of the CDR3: TGTGCCAGCAGCGGAACAGGGGCCGCTCAAGAGCAGTACTTC.

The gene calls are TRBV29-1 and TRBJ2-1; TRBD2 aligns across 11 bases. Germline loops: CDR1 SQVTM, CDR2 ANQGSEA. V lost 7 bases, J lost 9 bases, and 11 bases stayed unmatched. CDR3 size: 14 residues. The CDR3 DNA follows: TGCAGCGCATCAAGACTAGCGGGACAGGGTGAGCAGTTCTTC. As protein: CSASRLAGQGEQFF.

The CDR3 region is CASSFRNTGELFF. Here the CDR3 DNA reads TGTGCCAGTAGTTTCCGAAACACCGGGGAGCTGTTTTTT. The chain links TRBV19 to TRBJ2-2, with unresolved D. This CDR3 is 13 amino acids long. CDR1 is LNHDA, CDR2 SQIVND, per germline (reference sequence). V was shortened by 5 bases and J by 2 bases, with 6 bases between the two germline ends. Full variable domain (remainder filled in from reference TRBV19 and TRBJ2-2): DGGITQSPKYLFRKEGQNVTLSCEQNLNHDAMYWYRQDPGQGLRLIYYSQIVNDFQKGDIAEGYSVSREKKESFPLTVTSAQKNPTAFYLCASSFRNTGELFFGEGSRLTVL.

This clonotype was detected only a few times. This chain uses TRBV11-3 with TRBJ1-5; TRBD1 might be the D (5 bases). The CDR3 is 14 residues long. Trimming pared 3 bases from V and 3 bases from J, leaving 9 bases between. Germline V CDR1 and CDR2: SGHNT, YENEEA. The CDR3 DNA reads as TGTGCCAGCAGCTTGACAGCATCCAATCAGCCCCAGCATTTT. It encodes CASSLTASNQPQHF.

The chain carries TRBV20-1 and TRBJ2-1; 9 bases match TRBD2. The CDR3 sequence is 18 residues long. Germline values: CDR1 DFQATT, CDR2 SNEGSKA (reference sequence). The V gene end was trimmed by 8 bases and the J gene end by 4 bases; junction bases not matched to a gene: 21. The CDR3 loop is CSRLKGRGTSGFYNEQFF. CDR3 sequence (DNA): TGCAGTCGGTTGAAGGGGAGAGGAACTAGCGGGTTTTACAATGAGCAGTTCTTC.

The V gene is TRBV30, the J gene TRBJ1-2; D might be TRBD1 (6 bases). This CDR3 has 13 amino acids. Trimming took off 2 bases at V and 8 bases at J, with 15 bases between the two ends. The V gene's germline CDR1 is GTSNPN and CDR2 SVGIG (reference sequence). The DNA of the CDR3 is TGTGCCTGGAGTAGAGACAGGCCGCAGGGCTACACCTTC. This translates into CAWSRDRPQGYTF. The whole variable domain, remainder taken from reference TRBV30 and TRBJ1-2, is SQTIHQWPATLVQPVGSPLSLECTVEGTSNPNLYWYRQAAGRGLQLLFYSVGIGQISSEVPQNLSASRPQDRQFILSSKKLLLSDSGFYLCAWSRDRPQGYTFGSGTRLTVV.

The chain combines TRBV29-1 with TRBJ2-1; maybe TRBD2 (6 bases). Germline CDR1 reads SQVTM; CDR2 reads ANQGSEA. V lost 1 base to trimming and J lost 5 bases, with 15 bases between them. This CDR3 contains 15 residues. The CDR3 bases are TGCAGCGTTGAAGCTATCACCGCGGGGAACAATGAGCAGTTCTTC. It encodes CSVEAITAGNNEQFF.

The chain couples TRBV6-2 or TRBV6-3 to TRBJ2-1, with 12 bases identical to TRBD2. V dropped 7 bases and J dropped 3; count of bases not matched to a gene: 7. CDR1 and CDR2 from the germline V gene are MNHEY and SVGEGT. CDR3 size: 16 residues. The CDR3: CASTMTSGRLYNEQFF. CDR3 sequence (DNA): TGTGCCAGCACCATGACTAGCGGGAGACTCTACAATGAGCAGTTCTTC.

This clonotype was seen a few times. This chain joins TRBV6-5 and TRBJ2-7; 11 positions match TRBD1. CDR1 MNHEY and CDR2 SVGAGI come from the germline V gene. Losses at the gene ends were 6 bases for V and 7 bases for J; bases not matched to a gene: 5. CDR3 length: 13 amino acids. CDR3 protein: CASRDRGRGEQYF. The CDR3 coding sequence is TGTGCCAGCAGGGACAGGGGGCGCGGGGAGCAGTACTTC.

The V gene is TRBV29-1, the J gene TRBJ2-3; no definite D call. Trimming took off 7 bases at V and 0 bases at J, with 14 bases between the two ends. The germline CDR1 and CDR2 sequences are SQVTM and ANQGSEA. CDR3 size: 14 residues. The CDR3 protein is CSGKTGSSTDTQYF. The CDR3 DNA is TGCAGCGGCAAGACCGGTTCTAGCACAGATACGCAGTATTTT.

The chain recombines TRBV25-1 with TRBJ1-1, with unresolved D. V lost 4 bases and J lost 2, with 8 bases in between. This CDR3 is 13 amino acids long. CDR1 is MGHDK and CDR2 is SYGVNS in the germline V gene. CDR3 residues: CASSVVGNTEAFF. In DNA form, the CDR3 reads TGTGCCAGCAGTGTAGTGGGAAACACTGAAGCTTTCTTT.

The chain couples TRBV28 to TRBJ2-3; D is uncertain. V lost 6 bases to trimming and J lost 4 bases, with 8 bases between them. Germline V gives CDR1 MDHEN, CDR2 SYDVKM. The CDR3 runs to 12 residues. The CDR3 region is CASSRRADTQYF. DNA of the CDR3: TGTGCCAGCAGCCGTAGAGCAGATACGCAGTATTTT.

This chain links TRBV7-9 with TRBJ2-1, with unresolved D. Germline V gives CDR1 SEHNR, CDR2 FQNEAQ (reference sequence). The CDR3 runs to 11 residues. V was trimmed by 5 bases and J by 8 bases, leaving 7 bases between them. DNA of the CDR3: TGTGCCAGCAGCGAGGTCCATGAGCAGTTCTTC. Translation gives CASSEVHEQFF.

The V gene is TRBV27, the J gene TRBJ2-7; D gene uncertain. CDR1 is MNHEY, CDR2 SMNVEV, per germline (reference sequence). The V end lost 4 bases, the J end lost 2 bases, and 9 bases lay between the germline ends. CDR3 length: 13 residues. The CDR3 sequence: CASSSGGAYEQYF. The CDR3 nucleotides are TGTGCCAGCAGTTCCGGCGGAGCCTACGAGCAGTACTTC.

The CDR3 coding sequence is TGTGCCTGGGACAGGGGTAGCAATCAGCCCCAGCATTTT. As protein: CAWDRGSNQPQHF. The V and J genes are TRBV30 and TRBJ1-5; the match to TRBD1 covers 8 bases. This CDR3 spans 13 amino acids. V gave up 5 bases and J gave up 0 bases; unmatched junction bases: 0. Germline V gene lookup returns CDR1 GTSNPN and CDR2 SVGIG (reference sequence).